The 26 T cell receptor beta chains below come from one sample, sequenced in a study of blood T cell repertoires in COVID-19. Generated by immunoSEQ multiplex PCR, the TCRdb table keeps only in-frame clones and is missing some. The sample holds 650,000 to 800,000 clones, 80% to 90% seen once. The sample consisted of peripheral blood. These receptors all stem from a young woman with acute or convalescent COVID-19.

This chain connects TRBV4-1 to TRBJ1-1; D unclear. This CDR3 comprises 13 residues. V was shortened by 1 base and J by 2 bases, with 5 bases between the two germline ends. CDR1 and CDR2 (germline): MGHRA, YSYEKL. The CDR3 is CASSQVPNTEAFF. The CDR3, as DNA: TGCGCCAGCAGCCAAGTCCCTAACACTGAAGCTTTCTTT.

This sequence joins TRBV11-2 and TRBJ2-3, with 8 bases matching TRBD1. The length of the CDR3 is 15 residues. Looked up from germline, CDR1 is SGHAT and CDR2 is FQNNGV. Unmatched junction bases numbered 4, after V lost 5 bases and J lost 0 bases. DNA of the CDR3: TGTGCCAGCAGCACCGGACAGGGTAGCACAGATACGCAGTATTTT. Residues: CASSTGQGSTDTQYF.

The CDR3 coding sequence is TGTGCCATCAGTGAGTACTCAGGGGCACGGGGCTATGGCTACACCTTC. Its protein product is CAISEYSGARGYGYTF. This sequence joins TRBV10-3 and TRBJ1-2; a possible D gene is TRBD1 (6 bases). Germline V CDR1 and CDR2: ENHRY, SYGVKD. The CDR3 extends over 16 amino acids. V shed 1 base and J shed 4 bases, with 16 bases lying between them.

The CDR3 DNA is TGTGCCATCAGCGACCCACAGCAATGGGACACCGGGGAGCTGTTTTTT. Translated, it gives CAISDPQQWDTGELFF. The chain has TRBV10-3 and TRBJ2-2; the D is unclear. The CDR3 runs to 16 residues. The V end lost 6 bases, the J end lost 3 bases, and 17 bases lay between the germline ends. Looked up from germline, CDR1 is ENHRY and CDR2 is SYGVKD.

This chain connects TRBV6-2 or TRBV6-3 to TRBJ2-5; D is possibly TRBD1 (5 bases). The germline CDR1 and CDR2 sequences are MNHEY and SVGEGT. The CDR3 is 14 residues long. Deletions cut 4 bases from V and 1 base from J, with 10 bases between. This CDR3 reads CASSSLTVQETQYF. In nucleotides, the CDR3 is TGTGCCAGCAGTTCCTTGACAGTCCAAGAGACCCAGTACTTC.

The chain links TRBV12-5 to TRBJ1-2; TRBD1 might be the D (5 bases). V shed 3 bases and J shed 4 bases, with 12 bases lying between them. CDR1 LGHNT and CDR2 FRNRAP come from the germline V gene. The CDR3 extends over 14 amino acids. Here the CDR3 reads CASGFGGRVYGYTF. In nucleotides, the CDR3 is TGTGCTAGTGGTTTCGGGGGGAGGGTCTATGGCTACACCTTC.

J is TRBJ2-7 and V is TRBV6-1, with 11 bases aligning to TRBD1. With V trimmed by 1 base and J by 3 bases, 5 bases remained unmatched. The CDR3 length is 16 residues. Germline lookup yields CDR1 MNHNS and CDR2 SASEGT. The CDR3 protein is CASSEEAGTGGYEQYF. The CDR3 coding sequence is TGTGCCAGCAGTGAAGAGGCCGGGACAGGGGGCTACGAGCAGTACTTC.

The CDR3 DNA follows: TGTGCCAGCAGCCCCGGGACAGAAATTAACTATGGCTACACCTTC. Translated: CASSPGTEINYGYTF. This sequence joins TRBV7-2 and TRBJ1-2, with 7 nucleotides matching TRBD1. Germline V gene sequence: CDR1 SGHTA, CDR2 FQGNSA. The CDR3 totals 15 residues. V shed 5 bases, J shed 1 base, and the junction held 7 bases outside the gene matches.

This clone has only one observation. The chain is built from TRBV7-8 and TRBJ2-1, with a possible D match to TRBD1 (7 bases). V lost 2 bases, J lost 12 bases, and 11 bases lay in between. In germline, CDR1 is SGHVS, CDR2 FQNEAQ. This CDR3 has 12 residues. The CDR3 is CASSLRQGGQFF. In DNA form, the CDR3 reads TGTGCCAGCAGCTTAAGACAGGGAGGGCAGTTCTTC.

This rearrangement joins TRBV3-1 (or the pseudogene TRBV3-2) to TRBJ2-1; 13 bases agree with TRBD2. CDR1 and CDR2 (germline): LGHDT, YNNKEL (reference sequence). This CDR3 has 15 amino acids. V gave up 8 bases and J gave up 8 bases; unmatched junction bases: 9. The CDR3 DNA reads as TGTGCCAGCGCCGATGCCACTAGCGGGGGGGATGAGCAGTTCTTC. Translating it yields CASADATSGGDEQFF.

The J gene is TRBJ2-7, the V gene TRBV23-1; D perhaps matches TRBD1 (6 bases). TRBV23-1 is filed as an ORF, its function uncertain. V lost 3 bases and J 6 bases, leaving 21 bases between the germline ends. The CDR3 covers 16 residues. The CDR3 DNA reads TGCGCCAGCAGTCACCGAACTTACAGGGATCAGGCCGAGCAGTACTTC. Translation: CASSHRTYRDQAEQYF.

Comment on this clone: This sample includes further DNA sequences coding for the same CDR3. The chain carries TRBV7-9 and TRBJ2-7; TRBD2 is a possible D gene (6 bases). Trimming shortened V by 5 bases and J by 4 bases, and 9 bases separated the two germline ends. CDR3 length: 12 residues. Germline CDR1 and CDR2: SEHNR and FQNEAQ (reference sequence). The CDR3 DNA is TGTGCCAGCAGCCCTGGGACTTACGAGCAGTACTTC. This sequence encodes CASSPGTYEQYF.

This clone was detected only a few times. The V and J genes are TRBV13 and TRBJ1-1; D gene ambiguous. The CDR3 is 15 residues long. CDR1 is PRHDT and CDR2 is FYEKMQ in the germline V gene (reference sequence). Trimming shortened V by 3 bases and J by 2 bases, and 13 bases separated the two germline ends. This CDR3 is CASSFGRGVNTEAFF. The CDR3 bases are TGTGCCAGCAGCTTCGGCAGAGGAGTCAACACTGAAGCTTTCTTT.

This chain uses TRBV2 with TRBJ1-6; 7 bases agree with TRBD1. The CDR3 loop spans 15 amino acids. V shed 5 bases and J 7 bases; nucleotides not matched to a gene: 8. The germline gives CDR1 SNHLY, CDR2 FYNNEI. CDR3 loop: CASSPRTGGNSPLHF. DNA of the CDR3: TGTGCCAGCAGTCCTAGGACAGGCGGCAATTCACCCCTCCACTTT. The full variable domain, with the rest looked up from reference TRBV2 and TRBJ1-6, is EPEVTQTPSHQVTQMGQEVILRCVPISNHLYFYWYRQILGQKVEFLVSFYNNEISEKSEIFDDQFSVERPDGSNFTLKIRSTKLEDSAMYFCASSPRTGGNSPLHFGNGTRLTVT.

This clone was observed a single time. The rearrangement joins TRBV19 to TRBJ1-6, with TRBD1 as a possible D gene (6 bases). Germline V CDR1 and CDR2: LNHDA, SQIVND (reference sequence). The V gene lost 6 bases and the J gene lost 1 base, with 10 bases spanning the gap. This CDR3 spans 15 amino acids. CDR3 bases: TGTGCCAGTAGCCTAGGGGGATCCTATAATTCACCCCTCCACTTT. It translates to CASSLGGSYNSPLHF. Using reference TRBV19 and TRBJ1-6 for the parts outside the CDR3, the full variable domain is DGGITQSPKYLFRKEGQNVTLSCEQNLNHDAMYWYRQDPGQGLRLIYYSQIVNDFQKGDIAEGYSVSREKKESFPLTVTSAQKNPTAFYLCASSLGGSYNSPLHFGNGTRLTVT.

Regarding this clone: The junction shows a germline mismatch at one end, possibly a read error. The CDR3 sequence: CASNVGGQGTYGYTF. In DNA form, the CDR3 reads TGTGCCAGCAACGTAGGGGGACAGGGGACCTATGGCTACACCTTC. The chain carries TRBV9 and TRBJ1-2; TRBD1 matches at 10 bases. The CDR3 sequence is 15 residues long. CDR1 and CDR2 (germline): SGDLS, YYNGEE.

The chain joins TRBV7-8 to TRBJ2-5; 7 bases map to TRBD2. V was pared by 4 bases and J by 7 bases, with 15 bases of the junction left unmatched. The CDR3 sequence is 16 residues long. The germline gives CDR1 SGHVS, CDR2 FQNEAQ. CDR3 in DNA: TGTGCCAGCAGCTCCCCCCTTTGGCCTGGGGGGGGGACCCAGTACTTC. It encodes CASSSPLWPGGGTQYF.

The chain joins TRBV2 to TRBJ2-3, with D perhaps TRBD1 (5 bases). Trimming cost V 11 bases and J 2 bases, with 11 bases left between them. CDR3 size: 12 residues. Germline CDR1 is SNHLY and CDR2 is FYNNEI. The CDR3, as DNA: TGTGCCGACAGACCGGACACAGATACGCAGTATTTT. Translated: CADRPDTDTQYF.

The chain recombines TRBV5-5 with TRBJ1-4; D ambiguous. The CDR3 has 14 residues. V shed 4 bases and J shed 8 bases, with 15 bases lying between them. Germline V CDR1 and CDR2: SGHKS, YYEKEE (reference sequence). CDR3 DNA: TGTGCCAGCAGCCTTAACACGGGGAGGGAAAAACTGTTTTTT. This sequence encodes CASSLNTGREKLFF. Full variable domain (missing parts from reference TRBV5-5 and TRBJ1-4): DAGVTQSPTHLIKTRGQQVTLRCSPISGHKSVSWYQQVLGQGPQFIFQYYEKEERGRGNFPDRFSARQFPNYSSELNVNALLLGDSALYLCASSLNTGREKLFFGSGTQLSVL.

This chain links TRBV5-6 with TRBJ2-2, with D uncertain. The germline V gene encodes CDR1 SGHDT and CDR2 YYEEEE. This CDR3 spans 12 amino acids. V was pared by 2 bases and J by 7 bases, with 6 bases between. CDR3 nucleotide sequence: TGTGCCAGCAGCTTCGTCCTCGGGGAGCTGTTTTTT. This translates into CASSFVLGELFF.

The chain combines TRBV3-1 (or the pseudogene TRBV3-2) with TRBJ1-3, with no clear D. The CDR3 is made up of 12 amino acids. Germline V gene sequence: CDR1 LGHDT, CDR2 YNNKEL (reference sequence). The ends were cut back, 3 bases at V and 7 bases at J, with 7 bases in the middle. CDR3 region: CASSHIHNTIYF. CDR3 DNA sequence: TGTGCCAGCAGCCACATACACAACACCATATATTTT.

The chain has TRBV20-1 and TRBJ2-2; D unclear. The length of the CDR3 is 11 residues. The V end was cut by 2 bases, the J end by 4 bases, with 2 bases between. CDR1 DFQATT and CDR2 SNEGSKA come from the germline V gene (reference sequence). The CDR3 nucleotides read TGCAGTGCTAGACTCACCGGGGAGCTGTTTTTT. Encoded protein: CSARLTGELFF.

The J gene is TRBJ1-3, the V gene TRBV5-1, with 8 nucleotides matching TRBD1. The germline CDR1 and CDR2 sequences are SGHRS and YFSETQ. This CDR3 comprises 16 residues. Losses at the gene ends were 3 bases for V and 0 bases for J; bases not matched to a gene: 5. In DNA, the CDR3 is TGCGCCAGCAGCTCAAGACAGGGGCCCTCTGGAAACACCATATATTTT. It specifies CASSSRQGPSGNTIYF.

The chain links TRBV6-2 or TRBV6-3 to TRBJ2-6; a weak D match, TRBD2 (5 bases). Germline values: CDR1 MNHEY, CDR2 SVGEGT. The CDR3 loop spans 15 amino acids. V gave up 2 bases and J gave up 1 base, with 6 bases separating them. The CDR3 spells CASSYGGSGANVLTF. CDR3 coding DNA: TGTGCCAGCAGTTACGGAGGATCTGGGGCCAACGTCCTGACTTTC.

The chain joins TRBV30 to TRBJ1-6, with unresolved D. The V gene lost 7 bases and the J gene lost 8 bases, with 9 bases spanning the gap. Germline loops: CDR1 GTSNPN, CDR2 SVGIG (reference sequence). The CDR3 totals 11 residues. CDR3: CAYARDSPLHF. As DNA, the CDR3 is TGTGCCTATGCTCGAGATTCACCCCTCCACTTT.

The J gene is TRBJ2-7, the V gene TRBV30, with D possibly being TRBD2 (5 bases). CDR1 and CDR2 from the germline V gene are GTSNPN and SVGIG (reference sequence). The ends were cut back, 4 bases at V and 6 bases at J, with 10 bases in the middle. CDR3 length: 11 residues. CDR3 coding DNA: TGTGCCTGGACCCTCCGGGGCGAGCAGTACTTC. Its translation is CAWTLRGEQYF.